This T cell receptor beta chain was recovered during a study of Graves' ophthalmopathy and Graves' hyperthyroidism. Study-level information: Before any treatment was given, at initial diagnosis, peripheral blood was collected.

From RNA, the CDR3 regions of TCR beta chains were amplified and sequenced. The authors performed first-round RT-PCR with HTBI primers and then a second-round multiplex PCR. TCRdb re-derived calls from the multiplex PCR reads in MiXCR, one entry per CDR3 protein. The data hold 660,000 or so distinct CDR3 sequences, with 35% to 45% observed a single time. This CDR3 has 14 amino acids. The V segment lost 8 bases and the J segment 2 bases; nucleotides outside the gene matches: 6. Germline CDR1 reads LNHNV; CDR2 reads YYDKDF (reference sequence). Of note for this clonotype: Its cognate antigen is unknown.

Regarding the study as a whole: Most clonotypes expanded in thyroid above 0.001 frequency were present in blood too.

Clinicians diagnosed using symptoms, serum thyroxine, TRAb, thyroid ultrasound and orbital computed tomography. The starting material, over 8.5 ml of fresh peripheral blood, provided the PBMCs. The sequenced material came from peripheral blood. The sequence was obtained from an adult man with Graves' ophthalmopathy. V is TRBV15 and J is TRBJ2-7; 10 bases match TRBD2. For the CDR3, the DNA is TGTGCCACCCGTCAGAGCGGGGGGGCCTACGAGCAGTACTTC. Its protein is CATRQSGGAYEQYF.